This T cell receptor (beta chain) was obtained from a study of cytomegalovirus exposure and HLA in healthy donors. Concerning this clone itself: Its antigen is not identified.

The CDR3 sequence is 16 residues long. V was pared by 3 bases and J by 6 bases, with 7 bases of the junction left unmatched. CDR1 and CDR2 from the germline V gene are LGHNA and YSLEER. 60 Vbeta and 13 Jbeta primers were used in PCR. Assay used: immunoSEQ multiplex PCR; TCRdb lists only in-frame clones, some missing. Counted here are approximately 140,000 clones, over 60% occurring once; the ten biggest clones make up about 6.5%. Whole-study results and caveats: Researchers had no immune exposure information except CMV serostatus available. There were several of the most significant clusters that appeared linked to common viral pathogens in a later analysis.

The donors gave bone marrow, and they were healthy. At the time of sampling, donors were nominally healthy, though unrecorded immune exposures were likely. V usage is TRBV4-3 and J usage is TRBJ2-1; 11 nucleotides align to TRBD2. Sequenced sample: PBMCs. This TCR came from a middle-aged man in good health and CMV-seropositive. CDR3 region: CASSQPGLAGINEQFF. The CDR3 DNA is TGCGCCAGCAGCCAGCCTGGACTAGCGGGCATCAATGAGCAGTTCTTC.